Listed below are T cell receptor beta chains from one sample, sequenced in a study of chemoradiotherapy in HPV16-positive cancers. Only in-frame clones appear in the TCRdb table, and some are missing; sequencing was by immunoSEQ multiplex PCR. The repertoire includes 2,000 to 2,500 clones, 90% of them detected once, and 4.5% to 6% sits in the top ten. This sample comprised tumor tissue, obtained from a patient who underwent chemoradiotherapy. These receptors were obtained from a human donor with HPV-associated anogenital cancer. Each CDR3 is given with its conserved first and last residue. The D gene is left open where the match is weak. Size is omitted from some rows. Given values are once, few, many or a class for expanded clones.

clone size | D gene | J gene | V gene | CDR3 DNA | CDR3 protein
NA | NA | TRBJ1-1 | TRBV5-1 | TGCGCCAGCAGCTTCGGTGGTACTGAAGCTTTCTTT | CASSFGGTEAFF
NA | NA | TRBJ2-1 | TRBV27 | TGTGCCAGCAGTTTAAGTTTCTTCAATGAGCAGTTCTTC | CASSLSFFNEQFF
NA | NA | TRBJ2-3 | TRBV4-2 | TGTGCCAGCAGCCAAGAGGCGGGCCGCACAGATACGCAGTATTTT | CASSQEAGRTDTQYF
NA | NA | TRBJ2-2 | TRBV9 | TGTGCCAGCAGCGTAGTGGGGGCCGGGGAGCTGTTTTTT | CASSVVGAGELFF
NA | NA | TRBJ2-7 | TRBV11-2 | TGTGCCAGCAGCACGTATCTCTACGAGCAGTACTTC | CASSTYLYEQYF
few | TRBD2 | TRBJ2-2 | TRBV7-2 | TGTGCCAGCACCCCGGGGGGCGGGGAGCTGTTTTTT | CASTPGGGELFF
few | NA | TRBJ2-1 | TRBV29-1 | TGCAGCGTTGTAAGCGGAGGAGGTGAGCAGTTCTTC | CSVVSGGGEQFF
hyperexpanded | NA | TRBJ1-1 | TRBV19 | TGTGCCAGTCGACATCGGAACACTGAAGCTTTCTTT | CASRHRNTEAFF
NA | TRBD2 | TRBJ2-7 | TRBV6-1 | TGTGCCAGCAGTGAAGATCTAGCGGGGGCCTACGAGCAGTACTTC | CASSEDLAGAYEQYF
NA | NA | TRBJ2-2 | TRBV28 | TGTGCCAGCCTTTCTGGGGGCTTCCCCGGGAGCACCGGGGAGCTGTTTTTT | CASLSGGFPGSTGELFF
NA | NA | TRBJ2-3 | TRBV5-1 | TGCGCCAGCAGCCTGAGGGCAGACACAGATACGCAGTATTTT | CASSLRADTDTQYF
NA | TRBD2 | TRBJ2-2 | TRBV19 | TGTGCCAGTAGTATTGCGGGGGGGCAGTACACCGGGGAGCTGTTTTTT | CASSIAGGQYTGELFF
NA | NA | TRBJ1-1 | TRBV6-1 | TGTGCCAGCAGTGCTGTCTCAGGGAACACTGAAGCTTTCTTT | CASSAVSGNTEAFF
NA | TRBD2 | TRBJ2-7 | TRBV7-8 | TGTGCCAGCAGCTCGTCGGGGGGTTCCTACGAGCAGTACTTC | CASSSSGGSYEQYF
NA | TRBD2 | TRBJ2-2 | TRBV5-5 | TGTGCCAGCAGCTTGGGGCTAGCGGGGGTCCCCGGGGAGCTGTTTTTT | CASSLGLAGVPGELFF
NA | TRBD1 | TRBJ2-7 | TRBV29-1 | TGCAGCGTTGAGACAGGGACATACGAGCAGTACTTC | CSVETGTYEQYF
NA | TRBD1 | TRBJ1-6 | TRBV6-6 | TGTGCCAGCAGCGACCCAGGGGGACAGGCCAATTCACCCCTCCACTTT | CASSDPGGQANSPLHF
NA | NA | TRBJ1-6 | TRBV6-5 | TGTGCCAGCAGTTATGGTGGATCACCCCTCCACTTT | CASSYGGSPLHF
once | NA | TRBJ2-1 | TRBV7-6 | TGTGCCAGCAGCTTGGGTGGGGTAGAGAATGAGCAGTTCTTC | CASSLGGVENEQFF
NA | NA | TRBJ2-7 | TRBV6-1 | TGTGCCTACAAGACCCTTGACGGCTACGAGCAGTACTTC | CAYKTLDGYEQYF
NA | TRBD1 | TRBJ1-2 | TRBV7-3 | TGTGCCAGCAGCCAGACGGCGACAGGGGGCAATTATGGCTACACCTTC | CASSQTATGGNYGYTF
NA | NA | TRBJ1-5 | TRBV29-1 | TGCAGCGTATGGCATGGGTGGCCCGAGCCCCAGCATTTT | CSVWHGWPEPQHF
once | TRBD2 | TRBJ2-2 | TRBV11-1 | TGTGCCAGCAGCTTAAACTTCCGGGAGGCGAACACCGGGGAGCTGTTTTTT | CASSLNFREANTGELFF
NA | NA | TRBJ1-1 | TRBV5-1 | TGCGCCAGCAGCTTAGTCGGAACCATGAACACTGAAGCTTTCTTT | CASSLVGTMNTEAFF
NA | NA | TRBJ1-5 | TRBV11-2 | TGTGCCAGCAGCCCGGGGGACATGCAGCCCCAGCATTTT | CASSPGDMQPQHF
NA | NA | TRBJ1-1 | TRBV28 | TGTGCCAGCAGGCAGGGTGTAACTGAAGCTTTCTTT | CASRQGVTEAFF
NA | NA | TRBJ1-1 | TRBV7-9 | TGTGCCAGCAGCTTAGGGGGCTCTACTGAAGCTTTCTTT | CASSLGGSTEAFF
NA | NA | TRBJ2-7 | TRBV5-6 | TGTGCCAGCAGCTCCAGAGATTCCTACGAGCAGTACTTC | CASSSRDSYEQYF
NA | TRBD2 | TRBJ2-4 | TRBV5-6 | TGTGCCAGCAGCTTGGTCGGGCGGGGGATACTAGCCAAAAACATTCAGTACTTC | CASSLVGRGILAKNIQYF
once | NA | TRBJ2-5 | TRBV4-1 | TGCGCCAGTTCGGGGCTCCCTGAGACCCAGTACTTC | CASSGLPETQYF
NA | NA | TRBJ2-2 | TRBV10-3 | TGTGCCATCAGTGGTCCCGGGGAGCTGTTTTTT | CAISGPGELFF
once | NA | TRBJ1-4 | TRBV2 | TGTGCCAGCAGTGAACGGACAACTAATGAAAAACTGTTTTTT | CASSERTTNEKLFF
NA | NA | TRBJ1-1 | TRBV7-6 | TGTGCCAGCGCATGGGGGGAGAACACTGAAGCTTTCTTT | CASAWGENTEAFF
NA | NA | TRBJ1-2 | TRBV19 | TGTGCCAGTATGGGACCTTCCCGCAATGGCTACACCTTC | CASMGPSRNGYTF
NA | TRBD1 | TRBJ2-5 | TRBV15 | TGTGCCACCAGTTCGAGACAGGGAGAGACCCAGTACTTC | CATSSRQGETQYF
NA | NA | TRBJ1-1 | TRBV2 | TGTGCCAGCAGGCAGGAGGACCGGCGGAACACTGAAGCTTTCTTT | CASRQEDRRNTEAFF
NA | NA | TRBJ1-2 | TRBV10-1 | TGCGCCAGCAGTGATGGGGGCGGCTACACCTTC | CASSDGGGYTF
NA | TRBD1 | TRBJ1-2 | TRBV27 | TGTGCCAGCAGTAACAGGGGTATCTATGGCTACACCTTC | CASSNRGIYGYTF
NA | NA | TRBJ1-4 | TRBV6-5 | TGTGCCAGCAGTCCTACGATTAATGAAAAACTGTTTTTT | CASSPTINEKLFF
NA | TRBD1 | TRBJ1-1 | TRBV7-8 | TGTGCCAGCAGCTTAGGACAGGGGAGCACTGAAGCTTTCTTT | CASSLGQGSTEAFF
NA | NA | TRBJ2-2 | TRBV7-2 | TGTGCCAGCAGCGGACGGATCGGGGGGAACACCGGGGAGCTGTTTTTT | CASSGRIGGNTGELFF
NA | NA | TRBJ2-7 | TRBV7-8 | TGTGCCAGCAGCTCTGCAAAGGGTCAGGCCTACGAGCAGTACTTC | CASSSAKGQAYEQYF
NA | TRBD1 | TRBJ1-5 | TRBV7-8 | TGTGCCAGCAGCTTATGGTGGGACAGGGGACAGGGGAGCAATCAGCCCCAGCATTTT | CASSLWWDRGQGSNQPQHF
once | NA | TRBJ2-7 | TRBV21-1 | TGTGCCAGCAGCAAAGATCGGACTAGAAAACCCTACGAGCAGTACTTC | CASSKDRTRKPYEQYF
NA | NA | TRBJ2-5 | TRBV19 | TGTGCCAGTAGTATGATGGTGAGAGAGACCCAGTACTTC | CASSMMVRETQYF
NA | NA | TRBJ1-4 | TRBV9 | TGTGCCTCAGGGAAGACAAATGAAAAACTGTTTTTT | CASGKTNEKLFF
NA | NA | TRBJ1-2 | TRBV6-1 | TGTGCCAGCAGTGATGGGCCTCCCTATGGCTACACCTTC | CASSDGPPYGYTF
once | TRBD1 | TRBJ1-2 | TRBV7-9 | TGTGCCAGCAGTCGGACAGGTTTAAATTCGGGCTACACCTTC | CASSRTGLNSGYTF
NA | NA | TRBJ1-3 | TRBV9 | TGTGCCAGCAGCGTGGCTCGGTCCGGCGGAAACACCATATATTTT | CASSVARSGGNTIYF
NA | NA | TRBJ1-5 | TRBV5-6 | TGTGCCAGCAGCTTTAGGCAGGATGATCAGCCCCAGCATTTT | CASSFRQDDQPQHF
NA | NA | TRBJ1-2 | TRBV14 | TGTGCCAGCAGCCAAGACCCCGGGTCTTACAGGCCCTTATATGGCTACACCTTC | CASSQDPGSYRPLYGYTF
NA | NA | TRBJ1-4 | TRBV7-2 | TGTGCCAGCAGCTTAGGGACGTTAGCAACTAATGAAAAACTGTTTTTT | CASSLGTLATNEKLFF
NA | TRBD1 | TRBJ1-2 | TRBV5-4 | TGTGCCAGCAGCTTGTCCGACAGGGGCTATGGCTACACCTTC | CASSLSDRGYGYTF